These 22 T cell receptor beta chains were sequenced from one sample in a study of T-cell memory formation after mild COVID-19. TCRdb re-analysed the 5' RACE reads in MiXCR, keeping a single row per CDR3 protein. Among tens of thousands of distinct CDR3 sequences listed, approximately 6.5% were seen once. What was sequenced was PBMCs or a T cell subset sorted from them (not recorded which). These receptor sequences come from an adult who had mild COVID-19 (a few samples of this study predate the infection). Cell type and time point are not known.

This clonotype was seen only a few times. The rearrangement links TRBV13 to TRBJ2-7; D is perhaps TRBD1 (5 bases). Deletions cut 1 base from V and 2 bases from J, with 9 bases between. The length of the CDR3 is 14 residues. The germline CDR1 and CDR2 sequences are PRHDT and FYEKMQ (reference sequence). CDR3 DNA sequence: TGTGCCAGCAGCTTAGAGGGGATCACCTACGAGCAGTACTTC. As protein: CASSLEGITYEQYF.

The chain recombines TRBV4-3 with TRBJ2-5, with 9 positions matching TRBD2. The CDR3 runs 15 residues. The germline gives CDR1 LGHNA, CDR2 YSLEER. Trimming removed 3 bases from V and 4 bases from J; junction bases left unmatched: 6. CDR3 sequence reads: CASSHARTSVETQYF. CDR3 in DNA: TGCGCCAGCAGCCATGCACGGACTAGCGTAGAGACCCAGTACTTC.

This clonotype was counted at least ten times. The CDR3 sequence is CASSSQGGHTYNEQFF. In DNA form, the CDR3 reads TGTGCCAGCAGTTCTCAGGGGGGTCACACCTACAATGAGCAGTTCTTC. The chain uses TRBV7-2 and TRBJ2-1; D may be TRBD1 (7 bases). Trimming took off 6 bases at V and 2 bases at J, with 17 bases between the two ends. Germline V CDR1 and CDR2: SGHTA, FQGNSA. The CDR3 is made up of 16 amino acids.

The CDR3 DNA sequence: TGTGCCAGCAGCGAACAGGGGGCGCGAACCGGGGAGCTGTTTTTT. Its translation: CASSEQGARTGELFF. This chain uses TRBV5-5 with TRBJ2-2; the match to TRBD1 covers 9 bases. Germline CDR1 and CDR2: SGHKS and YYEKEE (reference sequence). With 4 bases clipped from V and 5 bases from J, the junction kept 6 bases outside the gene matches. CDR3 length: 15 amino acids.

This clonotype has at least ten counts. V gene TRBV12-3 or TRBV12-4 combines with J gene TRBJ2-2; a weak D match, TRBD2 (5 bases). With 4 bases removed from V and 7 bases from J, the gap between germline ends came to 10 bases. There are 13 residues in the CDR3. CDR3 nucleotide sequence: TGTGCCAGCAGTTGGCGGGCCGACGGGGAGCTGTTTTTT. This translates into CASSWRADGELFF.

The genes are TRBV7-9 and TRBJ2-7; 13 positions match TRBD2. Looked up from germline, CDR1 is SEHNR and CDR2 is FQNEAQ (reference sequence). The trim removed 2 bases at V and 7 bases at J, leaving 5 bases unmatched. This CDR3 has 15 residues. CDR3 sequence: CASSLTSGRAPEQYF. CDR3 nucleotide sequence: TGTGCCAGCAGCTTAACTAGCGGGAGGGCTCCTGAGCAGTACTTC.

The V gene is TRBV9, the J gene TRBJ2-1; 7 bases fit TRBD2. The CDR3 spans 14 residues. V lost 10 bases and J lost 8; bases outside the gene matches: 15. From germline, CDR1 is SGDLS and CDR2 YYNGEE. The CDR3, as DNA: TGTGCCTCCCAAGCGGCGGGAGCACGGGATGAGCAGTTCTTC. Translated: CASQAAGARDEQFF.

The CDR3 nucleotides are TGCGCCAGCAGCCAAGAGACGTCGGGCCTAACGGCTCTCTATGGCTACACCTTC. This gives the protein CASSQETSGLTALYGYTF. The V and J genes are TRBV4-3 and TRBJ1-2; D remains unclear. Germline values: CDR1 LGHNA, CDR2 YSLEER. This CDR3 region has 18 residues. V shed 0 bases and J shed 4 bases, with 21 bases lying between them.

This clonotype has a count of ten or more. The chain employs TRBV7-7 and TRBJ2-1, with TRBD2 matching 10 bases. The CDR3 loop spans 17 amino acids. V was pared by 1 base and J by 3 bases, with 6 bases of the junction left unmatched. Germline V gives CDR1 SSHAT, CDR2 FNYEAQ (reference sequence). CDR3 protein: CASSLGSGGARYNEQFF. CDR3 DNA sequence: TGTGCCAGCAGCTTAGGCAGCGGGGGGGCGCGCTACAATGAGCAGTTCTTC. Variable domain in full (rest from reference TRBV7-7 and TRBJ2-1): GAGVSQSPRYKVTKRGQDVTLRCDPISSHATLYWYQQALGQGPEFLTYFNYEAQPDKSGLPSDRFSAERPEGSISTLTIQRTEQRDSAMYRCASSLGSGGARYNEQFFGPGTRLTVL.

This clonotype was seen at least ten times. The chain joins TRBV10-3 to TRBJ2-5; 10 nucleotides line up with TRBD2. Germline assignment: CDR1 ENHRY and CDR2 SYGVKD. The V gene end was trimmed by 8 bases and the J gene end by 7 bases; junction bases not matched to a gene: 13. This CDR3 has 15 residues. The CDR3 nucleotides are TGTGCCATCGGGCCTAGCGGGAGTCACAGAGGGACCCAGTACTTC. Its translation is CAIGPSGSHRGTQYF.

This clonotype was observed at least ten times. The chain carries TRBV7-9 and TRBJ2-6; 9 bases agree with TRBD1. CDR3 size: 22 residues. V was clipped by 2 bases and J by 0 bases; unmatched bases: 17. Germline CDR1 reads SEHNR; CDR2 reads FQNEAQ (reference sequence). CDR3 sequence: CASSLILLRTGVVFSGANVLTF. The CDR3 DNA follows: TGTGCCAGCAGCTTAATTCTTCTGAGGACAGGGGTTGTTTTCTCTGGGGCCAACGTCCTGACTTTC.

In its sample, this clonotype was seen a few times. This chain joins TRBV7-3 and TRBJ1-2; 10 nucleotides match TRBD1. This CDR3 comprises 17 residues. The germline gives CDR1 SGHTA, CDR2 FQGTGA. J lost 3 bases, V lost 2 bases, and 9 bases had no gene match. Written as DNA, the CDR3 is TGTGCCAGCAGCTTAGCCCCGGTTGGACAGGGGGACTATGGCTACACCTTC. This gives the protein CASSLAPVGQGDYGYTF.

The chain has TRBV19 and TRBJ2-1; a weak D match, TRBD2 (5 bases). The V gene lost 4 bases and the J gene lost 5 bases, with 15 bases spanning the gap. CDR3 length: 15 amino acids. Germline CDR1 is LNHDA and CDR2 is SQIVND (reference sequence). As DNA, the CDR3 is TGTGCCAGTAGTAGGAGGTCCAACGAAAACAATGAGCAGTTCTTC. Translated: CASSRRSNENNEQFF.

A few counts support this clonotype. The V and J genes are TRBV11-2 and TRBJ2-2; D unresolved. Germline CDR1 reads SGHAT; CDR2 reads FQNNGV. The germline V and J ends were trimmed by 4 bases and 6 bases, with 12 bases remaining between them. This CDR3 is built from 14 residues. The CDR3 region is CASSSPVSSGELFF. CDR3 bases: TGTGCCAGCAGCTCTCCGGTCTCGTCCGGGGAGCTGTTTTTT.

The rearrangement joins TRBV30 to TRBJ1-6; unclear D gene. V shed 4 bases and J shed 0 bases, with 4 bases lying between them. The V gene's germline CDR1 is GTSNPN and CDR2 SVGIG (reference sequence). This CDR3 comprises 13 residues. The CDR3 region is CAWTSSYNSPLHF. As DNA, the CDR3 is TGTGCCTGGACCAGCTCCTATAATTCACCCCTCCACTTT. Variable domain in full (rest from reference TRBV30 and TRBJ1-6): SQTIHQWPATLVQPVGSPLSLECTVEGTSNPNLYWYRQAAGRGLQLLFYSVGIGQISSEVPQNLSASRPQDRQFILSSKKLLLSDSGFYLCAWTSSYNSPLHFGNGTRLTVT.

The genes are TRBV12-3 or TRBV12-4 and TRBJ2-2; D uncertain. The CDR3 contains 11 residues. V lost 7 bases and J lost 3, with 3 bases in between. The CDR3 DNA reads as TGTGCCAGCAAGGACACCGGGGAGCTGTTTTTT. Protein product: CASKDTGELFF.

This clonotype was seen ten or more times. The V and J genes are TRBV7-9 and TRBJ2-7; D may be TRBD2 (6 bases). The germline V and J ends were trimmed by 1 base and 7 bases, with 17 bases remaining between them. This CDR3 comprises 15 residues. Per the germline V gene, CDR1 is SEHNR and CDR2 is FQNEAQ (reference sequence). CDR3 sequence reads: CASSLDGLLLVEQYF. CDR3 nucleotide sequence: TGTGCCAGCAGCTTAGACGGACTATTATTAGTTGAGCAGTACTTC.

This clonotype was found many times. This rearrangement joins TRBV20-1 to TRBJ2-1, with 13 bases aligning to TRBD2. V gave up 3 bases and J gave up 5 bases; unmatched junction bases: 4. Germline V gene data show CDR1 as DFQATT and CDR2 as SNEGSKA (reference sequence). The CDR3 has 15 residues. The CDR3 loop is CSARRGLAGNNEQFF. CDR3 sequence (DNA): TGCAGTGCTAGGAGGGGACTAGCGGGAAACAATGAGCAGTTCTTC.

There are many counts of this clonotype. The chain couples TRBV24-1 to TRBJ2-2, with D perhaps matching TRBD2 (5 bases). The germline CDR1 and CDR2 sequences are KGHDR and SFDVKD. This CDR3 region has 13 residues. V was cut by 8 bases and J by 10 bases, with 16 bases left in between. The CDR3 reads CATKRGGGQELFF. CDR3 nucleotides: TGTGCCACCAAGCGCGGAGGAGGTCAGGAGCTGTTTTTT.

This clonotype appeared a few times. The chain is built from TRBV12-3 or TRBV12-4 and TRBJ2-2, with 7 bases fitting TRBD1. CDR3 size: 16 residues. Trimming cost V 1 base and J 6 bases; bases outside gene matches: 8. The CDR3 sequence is CASSLGWGQTPGELFF. DNA of the CDR3: TGTGCCAGCAGTTTAGGATGGGGACAGACACCCGGGGAGCTGTTTTTT.

This clonotype has ten or more counts. This chain connects TRBV7-2 to TRBJ1-6; possible D gene TRBD1, 6 bases. The CDR3 has 14 amino acids. Germline CDR1 reads SGHTA; CDR2 reads FQGNSA. V lost 6 bases and J 3 bases, leaving 9 bases between the germline ends. The CDR3 region is CASRNRDYNSPLHF. In nucleotides, the CDR3 is TGTGCCAGCAGGAACAGGGACTATAATTCACCCCTCCACTTT. Full variable domain (remainder filled in from reference TRBV7-2 and TRBJ1-6): GAGVSQSPSNKVTEKGKDVELRCDPISGHTALYWYRQSLGQGLEFLIYFQGNSAPDKSGLPSDRFSAERTGGSVSTLTIQRTQQEDSAVYLCASRNRDYNSPLHFGNGTRLTVT.

This clonotype was counted many times. The chain uses TRBV5-1 and TRBJ1-5, with a tentative D call TRBD1 (6 bases). The germline V gene has CDR1 SGHRS and CDR2 YFSETQ. V lost 3 bases to trimming and J lost 8 bases, with 12 bases between them. The CDR3 loop spans 13 amino acids. The CDR3 coding sequence is TGCGCCAGCAGCTCGGGGGCCGGTGAGCCCCAGCATTTT. The encoded protein is CASSSGAGEPQHF.